This paragraph covers one TCR beta chain sequence. Its matching antigen is unknown. This sample is part of a study of blood T cells in healthy people across ages. The authors isolated at least 6.5 million PBMCs per sample. The germline gives CDR1 SGHRS, CDR2 YFSETQ. The CDR3 is 15 amino acids. A second roughly 6 to 11 cycle PCR used barcoded and J-beta primers. TCRdb fed the 5' RACE reads into MiXCR, producing one record per CDR3 protein. Counted here are hundreds of thousands of distinct CDR3 sequences, 58% occurring once; the ten biggest clones make up about 20%. Overall study findings and caveats: Per million T cells, TCR beta diversity dropped roughly linearly as age increased.

The sample taken for sequencing was blood. V usage is TRBV5-1 and J usage is TRBJ2-7; TRBD1 agrees at 8 bases. The closer fit of TRBJ2-5 to the DNA end suggests the J call may be wrong. This TCR was recovered from a man between 25 and 39 years old in good health. The CDR3 loop reads CASSTGQGPQETQYF. The CDR3 DNA reads as TGCGCCAGCAGCACCGGACAGGGACCCCAAGAGACCCAGTACTTC.